The 20 T cell receptor beta chains presented below share a single source sample, sequenced in a study of blood T cells in healthy people across ages. It was with a sample-barcoded 5' primer and a J-beta primer mix that a second PCR of roughly 7 to 12 cycles was run. Each CDR3 protein is one row after TCRdb ran MiXCR on the 5' RACE reads. The sample carries roughly 1,000,000 distinct CDR3 sequences, roughly 24% recorded once. This same sample was also taken into another study, of T cells of mothers and their children.

The sequenced material came from blood. The receptors here all came from a girl aged 2-10 years in good health.

The gene calls are TRBV6-1 and TRBJ2-2; unclear D gene. Germline V CDR1 and CDR2: MNHNS, SASEGT. This CDR3 spans 13 amino acids. V lost 7 bases and J lost 1, with 7 bases in between. The CDR3 sequence: CASKTENTGELFF. For the CDR3, the DNA is TGTGCCAGCAAGACGGAGAACACCGGGGAGCTGTTTTTT.

V gene TRBV27 combines with J gene TRBJ1-1, with D maybe TRBD1 (6 bases). V lost 3 bases and J lost 5, with 13 bases in between. CDR1 is MNHEY and CDR2 is SMNVEV in the germline V gene (reference sequence). The CDR3 has 14 residues. CDR3 DNA sequence: TGTGCCAGCAGTTTGTCACTCAGGGGAACTGAAGCTTTCTTT. Its translation: CASSLSLRGTEAFF.

The chain has TRBV21-1 and TRBJ1-1; TRBD1 is taken as the D call from the table, unchecked against the DNA. TRBV21-1 is assigned pseudogene status. The CDR3 sequence is 15 residues long. The CDR3 sequence is CASSAYRDPNTEAFF. For the CDR3, the DNA is TGTGCCAGCAGCGCCTACAGGGACCCGAACACTGAAGCTTTCTTT.

The chain employs TRBV6-1 and TRBJ1-4, with D uncertain. Germline CDR1 is MNHNS and CDR2 is SASEGT. Between the trimmed V and J ends, which lost 8 bases and 8 bases, there was a span of 18 bases. The CDR3 covers 14 residues. CDR3 nucleotides: TGTGCCAGCTCCCTCGGGGATGTGACCGAAAAACTGTTTTTT. Translating it yields CASSLGDVTEKLFF.

V and J are TRBV24-1 and TRBJ1-2, with D unresolved. V was trimmed by 4 bases and J by 8 bases, leaving 10 bases between them. The CDR3 contains 12 residues. CDR1 KGHDR and CDR2 SFDVKD come from the germline V gene. CDR3 region: CATSDGAGGYTF. The CDR3 DNA sequence: TGTGCCACCAGTGACGGTGCGGGGGGCTACACCTTC.

With respect to this clonotype: The junction differs from germline at one of its ends, possibly a read error. The chain has TRBV6-5 and TRBJ2-6; TRBD1 might be the D (5 bases). The CDR3 is 15 residues long. Germline values: CDR1 MNHEY, CDR2 SVGAGI. The CDR3 sequence: CASSSIPSGANILTF. The CDR3 DNA follows: TGTGCCAGCAGTTCGATTCCCTCTGGGGCCAACATCCTGACTTTC.

This clonotype was seen only a few times. This chain connects TRBV3-1 to TRBJ2-1; D perhaps matches TRBD2 (5 bases). The V end was cut by 3 bases, the J end by 3 bases, with 18 bases between. CDR3 length: 17 residues. Germline V gene lookup returns CDR1 LGHDT and CDR2 YNNKEL (reference sequence). The CDR3: CASSHPRLGRGYNEQFF. As DNA, the CDR3 is TGTGCCAGCAGCCATCCTAGACTGGGCCGGGGCTACAATGAGCAGTTCTTC.

The J gene is TRBJ1-1, the V gene TRBV7-2, with 8 positions matching TRBD1. Germline CDR1 is SGHTA and CDR2 is FQGNSA. V lost 0 bases and J lost 5; bases outside the gene matches: 8. The CDR3 length is 16 residues. The CDR3 DNA is TGTGCCAGCAGCTTAGCACCGACAGGGGTGGGGACTGAAGCTTTCTTT. Its translation is CASSLAPTGVGTEAFF.

This clonotype was recorded a few times. The gene calls are TRBV29-1 and TRBJ2-5; no reliable D call. The assigned J gene may be wrong: the sequence end matches TRBJ2-1 better. Germline lookup yields CDR1 SQVTM and CDR2 ANQGSEA. This CDR3 has 14 residues. The DNA for the CDR3 is TGCAGCCCCATGGGCCTCGAGAATCTCCATGAGCAGTTCTTC. Its translation: CSPMGLENLHEQFF.

J is TRBJ2-2 and V is TRBV2; possibly TRBD1 for D (5 bases). This CDR3 is 13 amino acids long. The V end lost 8 bases, the J end lost 8 bases, and 15 bases lay between the germline ends. Per germline, CDR1 SNHLY and CDR2 FYNNEI. As DNA, the CDR3 is TGTGCCAGCTATGACAGAATGGCAGGGGAGCTGTTTTTT. It translates to CASYDRMAGELFF.

The chain's CDR3 is CSGKGGNQPQHF. For the CDR3, the DNA is TGCAGTGGCAAGGGGGGAAACCAGCCCCAGCATTTT. The gene calls are TRBV20-1 and TRBJ1-5; weak D call: TRBD1 (6 bases). V dropped 7 bases and J dropped 7 bases, with 14 bases sitting between them. This CDR3 has 12 amino acids. In germline, CDR1 is DFQATT, CDR2 SNEGSKA (reference sequence).

This clonotype was detected a few times. The V and J genes are TRBV7-9 and TRBJ1-6; the D is unclear. V dropped 6 bases and J dropped 7 bases, with 19 bases sitting between them. Germline CDR1 and CDR2: SEHNR and FQNEAQ (reference sequence). CDR3 length equals 16 residues. The chain's CDR3 is CASSFFRVDINSPLHF. In nucleotides, the CDR3 is TGTGCCAGCAGTTTCTTCCGGGTCGACATAAATTCACCCCTCCACTTT.

The J gene is TRBJ2-5, the V gene TRBV7-2; TRBD2 agrees at 8 bases. The CDR3 length is 13 residues. The trim removed 5 bases at V and 5 bases at J, leaving 4 bases unmatched. Looked up from germline, CDR1 is SGHTA and CDR2 is FQGNSA. DNA of the CDR3: TGTGCCAGCAGCACCCTAGCGGGTGAGACCCAGTACTTC. It encodes CASSTLAGETQYF.

The CDR3 spells CASSPTRGFQETQYF. Here the CDR3 DNA reads TGTGCCAGCAGCCCCACCAGGGGATTCCAAGAGACCCAGTACTTC. J is TRBJ2-5 and V is TRBV28, with D possibly TRBD1 on 6 matching bases. Germline V gene lookup returns CDR1 MDHEN and CDR2 SYDVKM. The CDR3 length is 15 residues. Trimming removed 6 bases at V and 1 base at J, with 15 bases between.

V gene TRBV20-1 combines with J gene TRBJ2-5; D unresolved. The J call could be wrong; TRBJ2-1 is a better fit for the DNA end. This CDR3 has 15 amino acids. CDR1 is DFQATT and CDR2 is SNEGSKA in the germline V gene (reference sequence). Written as DNA, the CDR3 is TGCAGTGCCCCGACCTACACCTCCCAATACAATGAGCAGTTCTTC. This sequence encodes CSAPTYTSQYNEQFF.

This clonotype occurred a few times. The chain employs TRBV13 and TRBJ1-6; D not resolved. Germline CDR1 and CDR2: PRHDT and FYEKMQ (reference sequence). The V end was cut by 10 bases, the J end by 8 bases, with 12 bases between. The CDR3 extends over 12 amino acids. CDR3 sequence: CAISSEDSPLHF. CDR3 DNA sequence: TGTGCCATTTCATCAGAGGATTCACCCCTCCACTTT.

The sample holds a few counts of this clonotype. V and J are TRBV20-1 and TRBJ2-5; 8 nucleotides align to TRBD1. CDR3 length equals 14 residues. With V trimmed by 6 bases and J by 2 bases, 8 bases remained unmatched. Per the germline V gene, CDR1 is DFQATT and CDR2 is SNEGSKA (reference sequence). CDR3 bases: TGCAGTGCCGCCGAAGGACAGGGTCAAGAGACCCAGTACTTC. Its protein product is CSAAEGQGQETQYF.

This clonotype was seen ten or more times. The rearrangement joins TRBV11-2 to TRBJ2-5; D unresolved. The V gene's germline CDR1 is SGHAT and CDR2 FQNNGV. The CDR3 is 12 residues long. V was pared by 5 bases and J by 9 bases, with 13 bases between. CDR3 sequence reads: CASSRYPEAQYF. The CDR3, as DNA: TGTGCCAGCAGCCGATACCCCGAGGCCCAGTACTTC.

This clonotype was found a few times. The J gene is TRBJ2-3, the V gene TRBV9, with a possible D match to TRBD2 (5 bases). Germline values: CDR1 SGDLS, CDR2 YYNGEE. There are 14 residues in the CDR3. Trimming pared 3 bases from V and 5 bases from J, leaving 13 bases between. For the CDR3, the DNA is TGTGCCAGCAGCGGGCACCCGGCGGGAGATACGCAGTATTTT. It yields the protein CASSGHPAGDTQYF.

The rearrangement joins TRBV7-2 to TRBJ2-3; no clear D gene. V was clipped by 1 base and J by 5 bases, with 13 bases between them. There are 15 residues in the CDR3. Germline lookup yields CDR1 SGHTA and CDR2 FQGNSA. This CDR3 reads CASSLEAVRRDTQYF. The CDR3 nucleotides are TGTGCCAGCAGCTTAGAGGCAGTCCGGAGAGATACGCAGTATTTT.